What follows is one T cell receptor beta chain and its context. Profiled with immunoSEQ multiplex PCR; TCRdb holds only in-frame clones, not every one. This sample has approximately 210,000 clones, with roughly 90% found just once. V was pared by 0 bases and J by 2 bases, with 8 bases between. This CDR3 spans 14 amino acids. Germline lookup yields CDR1 SGHRS and CDR2 YFSETQ. This entry comes from a study of blood T cell repertoires in COVID-19. Background on the study: Spain, Italy and the United States supplied samples that represented acute and convalescent COVID-19.

V usage is TRBV5-1 and J usage is TRBJ2-5, with a possible D match to TRBD2 (5 bases). The sequence was collected from a woman aged 40 to 49 with acute or convalescent COVID-19. Sequencing used peripheral blood. The CDR3 loop is CASSLVTTQETQYF. CDR3 in DNA: TGCGCCAGCAGCTTGGTGACTACACAAGAGACCCAGTACTTC. The whole variable domain, remainder taken from reference TRBV5-1 and TRBJ2-5, is KAGVTQTPRYLIKTRGQQVTLSCSPISGHRSVSWYQQTPGQGLQFLFEYFSETQRNKGNFPGRFSGRQFSNSRSEMNVSTLELGDSALYLCASSLVTTQETQYFGPGTRLLVL.